The 23 T cell receptor beta chains given below trace back to one sample, sequenced in a study of OX40 agonist ivuxolimab in advanced cancers. Clones were sequenced by immunoSEQ multiplex PCR, and TCRdb holds only the in-frame ones, with some missing. The sample has tens of thousands of clones; roughly nine tenths are singletons. The sequences come from CD4+ or CD8+ T cells sorted from blood, collected in a trial of the OX40 agonist ivuxolimab. These receptor sequences come from an adult with an advanced solid tumor such as melanoma, head and neck, liver or kidney cancer.

V is TRBV19 and J is TRBJ1-1; a weak D match, TRBD1 (5 bases). CDR1 and CDR2 from the germline V gene are LNHDA and SQIVND (reference sequence). Trimming removed 0 bases at V and 0 bases at J, with 11 bases between. This CDR3 is 16 amino acids long. CDR3: CASSIDPDSVNTEAFF. CDR3 bases: TGTGCCAGTAGTATAGACCCCGACAGTGTGAACACTGAAGCTTTCTTT.

The rearrangement uses TRBV18 and TRBJ1-2; 8 bases are a match to TRBD1. This CDR3 comprises 15 residues. CDR1 KGHSH and CDR2 LQKENI come from the germline V gene. Trimming took 2 bases from V and 6 from J; bases not matched to a gene: 8. CDR3 sequence (DNA): TGTGCCAGCTCACCAAGCGCTGGCAGGGGGCATGGCTACACCTTC. It yields the protein CASSPSAGRGHGYTF.

J is TRBJ1-4 and V is TRBV4-2; D is perhaps TRBD1 (6 bases). V shed 3 bases and J shed 2 bases, with 7 bases lying between them. The CDR3 consists of 14 residues. Germline V lookup: CDR1 LGHNA, CDR2 YNFKEQ. In DNA form, the CDR3 reads TGTGCCAGCAGCCAGAGGGGGACTAATGAAAAACTGTTTTTT. Residues: CASSQRGTNEKLFF.

The chain employs TRBV5-1 and TRBJ2-1, with D perhaps TRBD2 (5 bases). Trimming took 4 bases from V and 13 from J, leaving 15 bases between them. This CDR3 region has 12 residues. Germline V gene data show CDR1 as SGHRS and CDR2 as YFSETQ. As DNA, the CDR3 is TGCGCCAGCAGCCCCGGACTTCCAAGCCAGTTCTTC. This gives the protein CASSPGLPSQFF.

The chain combines TRBV21-1 with TRBJ1-2; TRBD1, the table's D call, lacks a check against the DNA. TRBV21-1 represents a pseudogene. This CDR3 comprises 14 residues. This CDR3 is CASSKFRGTYGYTF. CDR3 DNA sequence: TGTGCCAGCAGCAAATTTAGGGGGACCTATGGCTACACCTTC.

V and J are TRBV19 and TRBJ1-1, with 9 bases lining up with TRBD1. After removal of 6 bases from V and 4 bases from J, the junction contained 6 bases not matched to a gene. Germline lookup yields CDR1 LNHDA and CDR2 SQIVND (reference sequence). This CDR3 is built from 14 residues. The CDR3 nucleotides are TGTGCCAGTAGCCATGGACAGGGGTTCACTGAAGCTTTCTTT. This encodes CASSHGQGFTEAFF.

This rearrangement joins TRBV2 to TRBJ2-5, with 10 positions matching TRBD1. The end of the DNA aligns better with TRBJ2-7, so the J call may be wrong. CDR3 length: 13 amino acids. Germline V lookup: CDR1 SNHLY, CDR2 FYNNEI. The CDR3 DNA is TGTGCCAGCAGCGGGACAGGGGCCTACGAGCAGTACTTC. Translated, it gives CASSGTGAYEQYF.

This chain links TRBV11-3 with TRBJ2-3, with 12 bases lining up with TRBD2. Trimming at V came to 3 bases and at J to 6 bases, leaving 4 bases not matched to a gene. The germline V gene has CDR1 SGHNT and CDR2 YENEEA. The CDR3 length is 15 residues. This CDR3 reads CASSFGLAGIDTQYF. The CDR3 DNA reads TGTGCCAGCAGCTTCGGACTAGCGGGAATTGATACGCAGTATTTT.

The J gene is TRBJ2-5, the V gene TRBV27; 10 bases map to TRBD1. V lost 0 bases and J lost 4; bases outside the gene matches: 17. The CDR3 runs 20 residues. CDR1 is MNHEY and CDR2 is SMNVEV in the germline V gene (reference sequence). The CDR3 coding sequence is TGTGCCAGCAGTTTATCGGGCCTGGTGGGGACAGGGGCTTGGCGAGAGACCCAGTACTTC. Residues: CASSLSGLVGTGAWRETQYF.

The chain couples TRBV7-9 to TRBJ1-1; D gene uncertain. The V gene's germline CDR1 is SEHNR and CDR2 FQNEAQ (reference sequence). The V gene lost 5 bases and the J gene lost 10 bases, with 11 bases spanning the gap. The CDR3 is 11 amino acids. DNA of the CDR3: TGTGCCAGCAGCCGAATCGGTGTAGCTTTCTTT. Its translation is CASSRIGVAFF.

The chain combines TRBV7-9 with TRBJ2-7, with TRBD2 matching 10 bases. This CDR3 contains 14 residues. Trimming removed 6 bases from V and 8 bases from J; junction bases left unmatched: 10. CDR1 SEHNR and CDR2 FQNEAQ come from the germline V gene (reference sequence). For the CDR3, the DNA is TGTGCCAGCAGTTTTACTAGCGGGGCCTTTCAGCAGTACTTC. This encodes CASSFTSGAFQQYF.

The chain uses TRBV19 and TRBJ2-5; D is possibly TRBD2 (5 bases). Trimming removed 3 bases at V and 5 bases at J, with 16 bases between. Germline V gives CDR1 LNHDA, CDR2 SQIVND (reference sequence). The CDR3 is 15 residues long. This CDR3 reads CASSIGGSPWETQYF. The CDR3 DNA sequence: TGTGCCAGTAGTATCGGCGGGTCCCCTTGGGAGACCCAGTACTTC.

V gene TRBV28 combines with J gene TRBJ2-7; D uncertain. The CDR3 is made up of 15 amino acids. Trimming removed 3 bases from V and 1 base from J, with 13 bases in between. Germline lookup yields CDR1 MDHEN and CDR2 SYDVKM. The CDR3 DNA sequence: TGTGCCAGCAGTTTTTGGGCAGTGGGTTCCTACGAGCAGTACTTC. It translates to CASSFWAVGSYEQYF.

V and J are TRBV19 and TRBJ2-7; D uncertain. The germline gives CDR1 LNHDA, CDR2 SQIVND (reference sequence). The CDR3 is 14 residues long. V gave up 1 base and J gave up 1 base, with 8 bases separating them. CDR3 residues: CASSIGTGSYEQYF. CDR3 DNA: TGTGCCAGTAGTATAGGGACGGGTTCCTACGAGCAGTACTTC.

This clone ranks as medium-sized (0.01 to 0.1%). The chain couples TRBV10-3 to TRBJ1-1; the D is unclear. Germline CDR1 ENHRY, CDR2 SYGVKD. V was cut by 3 bases and J by 6 bases, with 14 bases left in between. The CDR3 contains 14 residues. The CDR3 loop reads CAISDPGLLSEAFF. In nucleotides, the CDR3 is TGTGCCATCAGTGATCCGGGTCTACTCTCTGAAGCTTTCTTT.

This clone was counted once. This chain links TRBV5-4 with TRBJ2-7; the D gene is possibly TRBD1 (6 bases). Germline assignment: CDR1 SGHNT and CDR2 YYREEE (reference sequence). The V and J ends lost 0 bases and 0 bases respectively, with 10 bases between them. The CDR3 is 15 amino acids. CDR3 nucleotides: TGTGCCAGCAGCTTGGGTCCGACAGGCTCCTACGAGCAGTACTTC. Translation: CASSLGPTGSYEQYF. The whole variable domain, remainder taken from reference TRBV5-4 and TRBJ2-7, is ETGVTQSPTHLIKTRGQQVTLRCSSQSGHNTVSWYQQALGQGPQFIFQYYREEENGRGNFPPRFSGLQFPNYSSELNVNALELDDSALYLCASSLGPTGSYEQYFGPGTRLTVT.

The CDR3: CASSPPVSSYNEQFF. Here the CDR3 DNA reads TGTGCCAGTAGCCCCCCCGTTTCTTCCTACAATGAGCAGTTCTTC. V usage is TRBV19 and J usage is TRBJ2-1; D gene uncertain. V gave up 6 bases and J gave up 1 base, with 13 bases separating them. Looked up from germline, CDR1 is LNHDA and CDR2 is SQIVND (reference sequence). The length of the CDR3 is 15 residues.

V gene TRBV18 combines with J gene TRBJ2-5; D is unresolved. V lost 3 bases and J 5 bases, leaving 4 bases between the germline ends. The length of the CDR3 is 11 residues. Germline loops: CDR1 KGHSH, CDR2 LQKENI. Here the CDR3 DNA reads TGTGCCAGCTCACCCTTGGAGACCCAGTACTTC. Translation gives CASSPLETQYF.

The gene calls are TRBV19 and TRBJ2-1, with D hard to call. V was pared by 3 bases and J by 2 bases, with 14 bases between. The CDR3 loop spans 16 amino acids. The germline gives CDR1 LNHDA, CDR2 SQIVND (reference sequence). The CDR3 region is CASSMVSYPPYNEQFF. The DNA for the CDR3 is TGTGCCAGTAGTATGGTCTCGTACCCACCCTACAATGAGCAGTTCTTC.

The genes are TRBV19 and TRBJ2-1; 14 bases map to TRBD2. Germline V gene data show CDR1 as LNHDA and CDR2 as SQIVND (reference sequence). Trimming cost V 5 bases and J 7 bases; bases outside gene matches: 7. The CDR3 is made up of 16 amino acids. DNA of the CDR3: TGTGCCAGTAGTCCCGGGACTAGCGGGAGAGGGAATGAGCAGTTCTTC. Its protein product is CASSPGTSGRGNEQFF.

The chain carries TRBV6-1 and TRBJ2-7, with 9 nucleotides matching TRBD1. The J segment lost 3 bases and the V segment lost 6 bases, leaving 9 bases of the junction unmatched. The CDR3 extends over 15 amino acids. From germline, CDR1 is MNHNS and CDR2 SASEGT. CDR3 sequence reads: CASSSRDRADYEQYF. CDR3 in DNA: TGTGCCAGCAGCTCGCGGGACAGGGCGGACTACGAGCAGTACTTC.

V gene TRBV27 combines with J gene TRBJ2-7; TRBD2 matches 7 bases. The length of the CDR3 is 12 residues. The V and J ends lost 6 bases and 6 bases, in that order; junction bases with no gene match: 5. CDR1 is MNHEY, CDR2 SMNVEV, per germline (reference sequence). The CDR3 sequence: CASRRGSGEQYF. In nucleotides, the CDR3 is TGTGCCAGCAGGCGCGGGAGTGGCGAGCAGTACTTC.

This chain uses TRBV28 with TRBJ2-7, with D perhaps TRBD1 (5 bases). The CDR3 is 14 residues long. Germline CDR1 and CDR2: MDHEN and SYDVKM. The V end lost 1 base, the J end lost 2 bases, and 9 bases lay between the germline ends. CDR3 sequence (DNA): TGTGCCAGCAGTTTATTAGGGGAACCCTACGAGCAGTACTTC. Amino acids: CASSLLGEPYEQYF.